Following are 15 T cell receptor beta chains from one sample sequenced in a study of shared clonotypes between healthy human individuals. Profiling relied on immunoSEQ multiplex PCR, and the TCRdb table lists in-frame clones only, not all of them. Of about 2.1 million clones in the sample, 93% were seen once. Selected positively for CCR7 and CD45RO-negative, naive CD8 cells excluded terminally differentiated effector memory CD45RA+ cells. Sample: naive CD8+ T cells from PBMCs. The receptors derive from a man aged 18 to 35 in good health. Some clones in this sample may be carry-over from other donors' samples.

This chain connects TRBV6-5 to TRBJ1-5; unclear D gene. The CDR3 runs 14 residues. Germline CDR1 reads MNHEY; CDR2 reads SVGAGI. V gave up 2 bases and J gave up 3 bases, with 8 bases separating them. In DNA form, the CDR3 reads TGTGCCAGCAGTTACGCAGGATACAATCAGCCCCAGCATTTT. Translating gives CASSYAGYNQPQHF.

The chain employs TRBV5-1 and TRBJ2-7; D is ambiguous. Trimming took 0 bases from V and 3 from J, leaving 7 bases between them. The CDR3 loop spans 13 amino acids. Germline V gene lookup returns CDR1 SGHRS and CDR2 YFSETQ. The CDR3 nucleotides read TGCGCCAGCAGCTTGGCCTACAGCTACGAGCAGTACTTC. It codes for CASSLAYSYEQYF.

This clone was seen only once. The CDR3 bases are TGTGCCAGCAGTTTACTAGCGGGAGAAATTCGCACCGGGGAGCTGTTTTTT. Its translation is CASSLLAGEIRTGELFF. The V call is TRBV28, the J call TRBJ2-2, with TRBD2 matching 10 bases. The CDR3 runs 17 residues. V trimming: 2 bases; J trimming: 4 bases; junction bases outside the gene matches: 7. Germline V lookup: CDR1 MDHEN, CDR2 SYDVKM.

The gene calls are TRBV10-3 and TRBJ1-1, with TRBD1 identical over 8 bases. The length of the CDR3 is 16 residues. Unmatched junction bases numbered 13, after V lost 7 bases and J lost 3 bases. Germline V gives CDR1 ENHRY, CDR2 SYGVKD. The CDR3 bases are TGTGCCATCAAACCCTTTCCGACAGGGGCCGACACTGAAGCTTTCTTT. This gives the protein CAIKPFPTGADTEAFF.

The chain joins TRBV2 to TRBJ2-5; TRBD1 or TRBD2 may be the D gene (5 bases each). The CDR3 extends over 12 amino acids. V lost 6 bases, J lost 4 bases, and 9 bases lay in between. Germline loops: CDR1 SNHLY, CDR2 FYNNEI. The CDR3 spells CASSGDVETQYF. CDR3 in DNA: TGTGCCAGCAGCGGGGACGTAGAGACCCAGTACTTC.

CDR3 DNA sequence: TGTGCCAGCAGCCCGGAGTACTACAATGAGCAGTTCTTC. Translating it yields CASSPEYYNEQFF. The chain has TRBV11-3 and TRBJ2-1; unclear D gene. The CDR3 runs 13 residues. The V end lost 5 bases, the J end lost 3 bases, and 8 bases lay between the germline ends. From germline, CDR1 is SGHNT and CDR2 YENEEA.

This rearrangement joins TRBV29-1 to TRBJ2-3; 10 positions match TRBD2. Germline values: CDR1 SQVTM, CDR2 ANQGSEA. The CDR3 contains 14 residues. V lost 4 bases and J lost 2; bases outside the gene matches: 3. CDR3: CSVAGLADTDTQYF. The CDR3 DNA follows: TGCAGCGTTGCCGGACTAGCGGACACAGATACGCAGTATTTT.

This clone was observed once. This sequence joins TRBV7-2 and TRBJ1-4; no reliable D call. The V end lost 5 bases, the J end lost 0 bases, and 10 bases lay between the germline ends. The CDR3 is 15 amino acids. The V gene's germline CDR1 is SGHTA and CDR2 FQGNSA. The CDR3 reads CASSLRTATNEKLFF. The CDR3 DNA reads TGTGCCAGCAGCCTGAGGACTGCAACTAATGAAAAACTGTTTTTT.

The chain couples TRBV27 to TRBJ1-4; 11 nucleotides line up with TRBD1. Germline lookup yields CDR1 MNHEY and CDR2 SMNVEV (reference sequence). V trimming: 5 bases; J trimming: 7 bases; junction bases outside the gene matches: 3. The CDR3 runs 14 residues. The CDR3 loop is CASSRGTGGEKLFF. CDR3 in DNA: TGTGCCAGCAGTCGGGGGACAGGGGGTGAAAAACTGTTTTTT.

The chain uses TRBV5-1 and TRBJ2-7; 11 nucleotides agree with TRBD2. The CDR3 spans 18 residues. J lost 2 bases, V lost 2 bases, and 12 bases had no gene match. Germline values: CDR1 SGHRS, CDR2 YFSETQ. CDR3 nucleotides: TGCGCCAGCAGCTTTGGGAACACGGGACTAGCGGTAACCTACGAGCAGTACTTC. It encodes CASSFGNTGLAVTYEQYF.

This chain uses TRBV28 with TRBJ1-1; D is undetermined. Germline values: CDR1 MDHEN, CDR2 SYDVKM. V lost 5 bases, J lost 1 base, and 11 bases lay in between. There are 14 residues in the CDR3. CDR3 in DNA: TGTGCCAGCAGTCCCCCCTGGCGGAACACTGAAGCTTTCTTT. This translates into CASSPPWRNTEAFF.

The CDR3 here is CASSTDGTSNEKLFF. The CDR3 DNA reads TGTGCCAGCAGCACCGACGGGACAAGTAATGAAAAACTGTTTTTT. The chain is built from TRBV9 and TRBJ1-4; the D gene is possibly TRBD1 (6 bases). V lost 4 bases, J lost 4 bases, and 14 bases lay in between. This CDR3 has 15 amino acids. CDR1 and CDR2 from the germline V gene are SGDLS and YYNGEE.

As to this clone: This sample also contains other DNA sequences that code for the same CDR3. The rearrangement uses TRBV27 and TRBJ2-7; D is perhaps TRBD1 or TRBD2 (5 bases each). The CDR3 is 14 amino acids. Trimming removed 0 bases from V and 3 bases from J, with 9 bases in between. In germline, CDR1 is MNHEY, CDR2 SMNVEV (reference sequence). The CDR3 DNA reads as TGTGCCAGCAGTTTATCCGGGACCAGCTACGAGCAGTACTTC. Its protein product is CASSLSGTSYEQYF.

V and J are TRBV28 and TRBJ1-4, with D possibly being TRBD1 (6 bases). Germline values: CDR1 MDHEN, CDR2 SYDVKM. The CDR3 has 15 amino acids. V was cut by 5 bases and J by 10 bases, with 20 bases left in between. The CDR3 nucleotides are TGTGCCAGCAGTCCCTCTCGTGAGGCAGGGGCAAAACTGTTTTTT. As protein: CASSPSREAGAKLFF.

The gene calls are TRBV27 and TRBJ1-2; 9 positions match TRBD1. The CDR3 runs to 14 residues. From germline, CDR1 is MNHEY and CDR2 SMNVEV (reference sequence). The V segment lost 4 bases and the J segment 6 bases; nucleotides outside the gene matches: 6. CDR3: CASSYGQGRNGYTF. CDR3 sequence (DNA): TGTGCCAGCAGTTACGGACAGGGGAGGAATGGCTACACCTTC.